This T cell receptor (beta chain) originates from a study of blood T cells in healthy people across ages. Study summary: Template switching picked up about one barcoded beta molecule for each two T cells.

Points from the study as a whole: Strong correlation existed between TCR beta diversity and naive T cell percentage. Diversity of TCR beta per million T cells declined in a roughly linear way with age.

The length of the CDR3 is 18 residues. Points on this clonotype: Its antigen is as yet unknown.

Researchers collected ten milliliters of peripheral blood from every single donor. Then a second PCR, running about 7 to 11 cycles, was carried out with a sample-barcoded 5' primer and a J-beta primer mix. TCRdb reanalysed the 5' RACE reads using MiXCR and keeps one entry per CDR3 protein. The sample shows roughly 680,000 distinct CDR3 sequences, approximately 52% of them seen only once. The TCR sequence derives from a woman over 75 in good health. This chain joins TRBV12-3 or TRBV12-4 and TRBJ2-5, with TRBD1 matching 10 bases. The DNA matches TRBJ2-7 better at its end, which makes the J call doubtful. The material sequenced was blood. The chain's CDR3 is CASSPRDRGPSGRYEQYF. The DNA of the CDR3 is TGTGCCAGCAGTCCCCGGGACAGGGGTCCTAGCGGAAGATACGAGCAGTACTTC.